These 29 T cell receptor beta chains were sequenced from one sample in a study of CD8 T cells in Susac syndrome. Reverse transcription of roughly 0.5 to 1 ug RNA used random hexamers. One entry per CDR3 protein, called by TCRdb with MiXCR from the immunoSEQ multiplex PCR reads. The sample shows hundreds of thousands of distinct CDR3 sequences, 96% of them seen only once. The specimen sequenced was CD4+ T cells from PBMCs. The origin of the receptors is a human donor with Susac syndrome.

This CDR3 is CASSQEVRGANTGELFF. The CDR3 nucleotides are TGCGCCAGCAGCCAAGAAGTCCGCGGGGCGAACACCGGGGAGCTGTTTTTT. The genes are TRBV4-1 and TRBJ2-2; a possible D gene is TRBD2 (6 bases). Germline V gives CDR1 MGHRA, CDR2 YSYEKL. The CDR3 length is 17 residues. Trimming cost V 0 bases and J 0 bases, with 11 bases left between them.

This chain joins TRBV18 and TRBJ1-2; TRBD1 agrees at 8 bases. This CDR3 region has 15 residues. After removal of 2 bases from V and 8 bases from J, the junction contained 10 bases not matched to a gene. Germline V gives CDR1 KGHSH, CDR2 LQKENI. The CDR3 DNA reads TGTGCCAGCTCACCAAGGACAGGGACCCTCTGGGGCTACACCTTC. Amino acids: CASSPRTGTLWGYTF. The variable domain in full, completed from reference TRBV18 and TRBJ1-2, reads NAGVMQNPRHLVRRRGQEARLRCSPMKGHSHVYWYRQLPEEGLKFMVYLQKENIIDESGMPKERFSAEFPKEGPSILRIQQVVRGDSAAYFCASSPRTGTLWGYTFGSGTRLTVV.

The chain recombines TRBV20-1 with TRBJ2-5; TRBD2 aligns across 8 bases. Germline V gene data show CDR1 as DFQATT and CDR2 as SNEGSKA (reference sequence). The V segment lost 6 bases and the J segment 4 bases; nucleotides outside the gene matches: 10. This CDR3 comprises 14 residues. CDR3 sequence: CSARAPLAGETQYF. CDR3 coding DNA: TGCAGTGCCCGAGCCCCTCTAGCGGGAGAGACCCAGTACTTC.

The CDR3 protein is CASSVVGRDQETQYF. The CDR3 DNA follows: TGTGCCAGCAGCGTAGTAGGGCGGGATCAAGAGACCCAGTACTTC. J is TRBJ2-5 and V is TRBV9, with D tentatively TRBD2 (6 bases). The V end was cut by 0 bases, the J end by 2 bases, with 11 bases between. Germline CDR1 reads SGDLS; CDR2 reads YYNGEE. This CDR3 has 15 amino acids.

The V gene is TRBV30, the J gene TRBJ2-3, with D unclear. Trimming removed 4 bases at V and 6 bases at J, with 14 bases between. The CDR3 contains 13 residues. Germline loops: CDR1 GTSNPN, CDR2 SVGIG (reference sequence). The CDR3 loop reads CAWNHPPADTQYF. The CDR3 DNA reads as TGTGCCTGGAATCACCCTCCCGCGGATACGCAGTATTTT.

The V call is TRBV3-1, the J call TRBJ1-5; possibly TRBD1 for D (6 bases). Germline V gene data show CDR1 as LGHDT and CDR2 as YNNKEL (reference sequence). The length of the CDR3 is 16 residues. The V end lost 1 base, the J end lost 8 bases, and 18 bases lay between the germline ends. The CDR3 coding sequence is TGTGCCAGCAGCCAAGGGGTAGGCAGGGGAATAAAGCCCCAGCATTTT. Translated, it gives CASSQGVGRGIKPQHF.

The rearrangement links TRBV5-1 to TRBJ2-5; 9 nucleotides align to TRBD2. Germline V gene data show CDR1 as SGHRS and CDR2 as YFSETQ. The CDR3 is 15 residues long. The ends lost 4 bases at V and 4 bases at J; junction bases unmatched: 8. The CDR3 sequence: CASSPTGTSIETQYF. In nucleotides, the CDR3 is TGCGCCAGCAGCCCCACCGGGACTAGCATAGAGACCCAGTACTTC. Together with reference TRBV5-1 and TRBJ2-5, the CDR3 gives the full variable domain: KAGVTQTPRYLIKTRGQQVTLSCSPISGHRSVSWYQQTPGQGLQFLFEYFSETQRNKGNFPGRFSGRQFSNSRSEMNVSTLELGDSALYLCASSPTGTSIETQYFGPGTRLLVL.

The chain has TRBV6-1 and TRBJ1-1; D ambiguous. CDR3 size: 13 residues. The germline V and J ends were trimmed by 2 bases and 8 bases, with 12 bases remaining between them. In germline, CDR1 is MNHNS, CDR2 SASEGT. Written as DNA, the CDR3 is TGTGCCAGCAGTGAAAAAAGGGTGGACGAAGCTTTCTTT. It specifies CASSEKRVDEAFF.

The chain links TRBV25-1 to TRBJ1-2; no definite D call. This CDR3 has 14 residues. The V end was cut by 2 bases, the J end by 4 bases, with 11 bases between. CDR1 and CDR2 from the germline V gene are MGHDK and SYGVNS. The CDR3 DNA reads as TGTGCCAGCAGTGAAGTCGGCGGAGGCTATGGCTACACCTTC. Encoded protein: CASSEVGGGYGYTF.

This rearrangement joins TRBV2 to TRBJ2-7; 9 bases agree with TRBD2. The CDR3 is 14 residues long. Germline CDR1 SNHLY, CDR2 FYNNEI. Losses at the gene ends were 5 bases for V and 6 bases for J; bases not matched to a gene: 8. The CDR3 loop reads CASSLAGIITEQYF. As DNA, the CDR3 is TGTGCCAGCAGTCTAGCGGGGATTATAACCGAGCAGTACTTC. Full variable domain (missing parts from reference TRBV2 and TRBJ2-7): EPEVTQTPSHQVTQMGQEVILRCVPISNHLYFYWYRQILGQKVEFLVSFYNNEISEKSEIFDDQFSVERPDGSNFTLKIRSTKLEDSAMYFCASSLAGIITEQYFGPGTRLTVT.

This rearrangement joins TRBV3-1 to TRBJ2-7; perhaps D is TRBD1 or TRBD2 (5 bases each). The CDR3 length is 13 residues. V lost 3 bases to trimming and J lost 5 bases, with 11 bases between them. Germline CDR1 is LGHDT and CDR2 is YNNKEL (reference sequence). The CDR3 coding sequence is TGTGCCAGCAGCCATGGGACGCCCCACGAGCAGTACTTC. This sequence encodes CASSHGTPHEQYF.

The chain uses TRBV27 and TRBJ1-5, with D possibly TRBD1 on 5 matching bases. V dropped 3 bases and J dropped 7 bases, with 16 bases sitting between them. The CDR3 contains 15 residues. The germline gives CDR1 MNHEY, CDR2 SMNVEV (reference sequence). The CDR3 DNA reads as TGTGCCAGCAGTTTCCAGGGATTAGCCGAACAGCCCCAGCATTTT. It encodes CASSFQGLAEQPQHF.

The chain has TRBV20-1 and TRBJ2-7; 7 nucleotides line up with TRBD2. Germline V gives CDR1 DFQATT, CDR2 SNEGSKA (reference sequence). The CDR3 length is 14 residues. The ends lost 1 base at V and 4 bases at J; junction bases unmatched: 7. The CDR3 spells CSARGASGVYEQYF. The CDR3 DNA is TGCAGTGCTAGAGGTGCTAGCGGAGTGTACGAGCAGTACTTC.

The chain has TRBV3-1 and TRBJ2-1; 10 bases match TRBD2. The CDR3 is 17 residues long. CDR1 is LGHDT and CDR2 is YNNKEL in the germline V gene (reference sequence). V gave up 0 bases and J gave up 1 base; unmatched junction bases: 3. CDR3 nucleotide sequence: TGTGCCAGCAGCCAAGAAGGGGGACTAGCGTCCTACAATGAGCAGTTCTTC. Translated, it gives CASSQEGGLASYNEQFF.

J is TRBJ2-5 and V is TRBV4-2; 12 bases agree with TRBD2. CDR1 and CDR2 (germline): LGHNA, YNFKEQ. The trim removed 4 bases at V and 1 base at J, leaving 4 bases unmatched. The CDR3 is made up of 16 amino acids. The CDR3 DNA reads TGTGCCAGCAGCCGACTAGCGGGAGAGGGCCAAGAGACCCAGTACTTC. This encodes CASSRLAGEGQETQYF.

The V and J genes are TRBV20-1 and TRBJ1-2; D uncertain. Germline CDR1 and CDR2: DFQATT and SNEGSKA (reference sequence). V shed 6 bases and J shed 2 bases, with 16 bases lying between them. CDR3 length: 14 residues. Here the CDR3 reads CSATEPLGNYGYTF. The DNA of the CDR3 is TGCAGTGCCACGGAACCTCTGGGAAACTATGGCTACACCTTC.

The chain couples TRBV25-1 to TRBJ2-5; no clear D. The CDR3 is 12 residues long. V lost 1 base and J 4 bases, leaving 4 bases between the germline ends. Germline V lookup: CDR1 MGHDK, CDR2 SYGVNS. In DNA form, the CDR3 reads TGTGCCAGCAGTGAATCCCCAGAGACCCAGTACTTC. This gives the protein CASSESPETQYF. Combining the CDR3 with reference TRBV25-1 and TRBJ2-5 gives the whole variable domain EADIYQTPRYLVIGTGKKITLECSQTMGHDKMYWYQQDPGMELHLIHYSYGVNSTEKGDLSSESTVSRIRTEHFPLTLESARPSHTSQYLCASSESPETQYFGPGTRLLVL.

In this sample, this clonotype turned up once. This sequence joins TRBV4-1 and TRBJ2-7; D call uncertain. The CDR3 consists of 16 residues. Per germline, CDR1 MGHRA and CDR2 YSYEKL. The V end lost 3 bases, the J end lost 2 bases, and 17 bases lay between the germline ends. The CDR3 loop reads CASSQAGITYPYEQYF. DNA of the CDR3: TGCGCCAGCAGCCAGGCTGGGATTACGTATCCCTACGAGCAGTACTTC.

This sequence joins TRBV13 and TRBJ2-1; D unclear. The CDR3 is 15 amino acids. Germline assignment: CDR1 PRHDT and CDR2 FYEKMQ (reference sequence). Trimming took off 2 bases at V and 0 bases at J, with 8 bases between the two ends. Here the CDR3 reads CASSLRPSSYNEQFF. The CDR3 DNA is TGTGCCAGCAGCTTAAGGCCCAGCTCCTACAATGAGCAGTTCTTC.

The genes are TRBV5-4 and TRBJ2-1; D perhaps matches TRBD2 (6 bases). The V gene lost 4 bases and the J gene lost 5 bases, with 10 bases spanning the gap. This CDR3 comprises 13 residues. Germline lookup yields CDR1 SGHNT and CDR2 YYREEE (reference sequence). The CDR3 DNA follows: TGTGCCAGCAGCCGGGACTCGAACAATGAGCAGTTCTTC. It encodes CASSRDSNNEQFF.

The gene calls are TRBV4-1 and TRBJ2-3; 13 bases line up with TRBD2. Germline CDR1 is MGHRA and CDR2 is YSYEKL. V gave up 2 bases and J gave up 5 bases; unmatched junction bases: 16. The CDR3 has 20 residues. The CDR3 is CASSQLRLAGGSLKGDTQYF. The CDR3 DNA follows: TGCGCCAGCAGCCAACTACGACTAGCGGGAGGATCCCTAAAGGGAGATACGCAGTATTTT.

The rearrangement uses TRBV11-3 and TRBJ1-1, with D perhaps matching TRBD1 (5 bases). Trimming removed 6 bases from V and 2 bases from J, with 13 bases in between. The germline V gene has CDR1 SGHNT and CDR2 YENEEA. The CDR3 has 14 residues. The CDR3 loop reads CASRQPGGNTEAFF. The DNA of the CDR3 is TGTGCCAGCAGACAACCGGGGGGAAACACTGAAGCTTTCTTT.

The rearrangement uses TRBV12-3 or TRBV12-4 and TRBJ2-7, with 9 bases aligning to TRBD2. The CDR3 is 14 residues long. J gave up 1 base and V 6 bases, and 4 bases lay outside the gene matches. CDR3 in DNA: TGTGCCAGCAGACGAGCGGGAGGTTCCTACGAGCAGTACTTC. Translation: CASRRAGGSYEQYF.

The chain uses TRBV2 and TRBJ1-5; perhaps TRBD1 as D (6 bases). The CDR3 is 14 residues long. Per germline, CDR1 SNHLY and CDR2 FYNNEI. The V and J ends lost 1 base and 6 bases respectively, with 10 bases between them. In DNA, the CDR3 is TGTGCCAGCAGTGAAGGTAGGGGGAGTCAGCCCCAGCATTTT. This codes for CASSEGRGSQPQHF.

This clonotype was counted a single time. This chain connects TRBV14 to TRBJ1-2, with D unclear. Germline V gives CDR1 SGHDN, CDR2 FVKESK. CDR3 length: 16 amino acids. Trimming removed 5 bases at V and 8 bases at J, with 24 bases between. In DNA, the CDR3 is TGTGCCAGCAGCTCTAGTGGCGGAGGGAACTATGAAGGCTACACCTTC. Translated: CASSSSGGGNYEGYTF.

This rearrangement joins TRBV4-1 to TRBJ1-2; 12 positions match TRBD1. Per germline, CDR1 MGHRA and CDR2 YSYEKL. V was pared by 1 base and J by 12 bases, with 12 bases of the junction left unmatched. The CDR3 totals 16 residues. The CDR3 DNA sequence: TGCGCCAGCAGCCAAGGCCGGAGCCGGGACAGGGGGCAGCACACCTTC. Its translation is CASSQGRSRDRGQHTF.

The CDR3 sequence: CASRPGQSSNQPQHF. The CDR3 DNA follows: TGTGCCAGCAGGCCGGGACAGAGTAGCAATCAGCCCCAGCATTTT. This chain links TRBV12-3 or TRBV12-4 with TRBJ1-5; 7 nucleotides match TRBD1. The CDR3 is 15 amino acids. V was pared by 6 bases and J by 0 bases, with 5 bases of the junction left unmatched.

J is TRBJ2-7 and V is TRBV21-1; the table's D call, TRBD1, was not checked against the DNA. TRBV21-1 constitutes a pseudogene. This CDR3 is built from 15 residues. CDR3 DNA: TGTGCCAGCAGCAAAAGCCGGGACCCAGACTACGAGCAGTACTTC. Its translation: CASSKSRDPDYEQYF.

The chain uses TRBV5-1 and TRBJ1-1; 7 nucleotides match TRBD1. CDR1 is SGHRS and CDR2 is YFSETQ in the germline V gene. The CDR3 runs to 15 residues. J was trimmed by 0 bases and V by 4 bases; bases with no gene match: 6. DNA for the CDR3: TGCGCCAGCAGCCTGACAGGGAAGCTGAACACTGAAGCTTTCTTT. It yields the protein CASSLTGKLNTEAFF.